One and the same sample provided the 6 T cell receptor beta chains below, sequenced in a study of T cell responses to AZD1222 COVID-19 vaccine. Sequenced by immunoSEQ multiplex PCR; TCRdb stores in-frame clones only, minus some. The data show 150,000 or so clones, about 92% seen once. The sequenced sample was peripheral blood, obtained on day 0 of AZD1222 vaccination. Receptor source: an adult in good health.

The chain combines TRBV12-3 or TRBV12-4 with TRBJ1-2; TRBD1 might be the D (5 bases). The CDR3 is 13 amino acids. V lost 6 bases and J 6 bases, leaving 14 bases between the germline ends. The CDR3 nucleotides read TGTGCCAGCAGAGGACACCGGGAGGATGGCTACACCTTC. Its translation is CASRGHREDGYTF.

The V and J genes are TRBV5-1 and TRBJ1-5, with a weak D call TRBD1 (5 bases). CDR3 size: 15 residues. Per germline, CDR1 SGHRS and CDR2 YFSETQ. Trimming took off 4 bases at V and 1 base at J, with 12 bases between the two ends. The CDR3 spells CASSPGTGSNQPQHF. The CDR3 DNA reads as TGCGCCAGCAGCCCCGGGACCGGCAGCAATCAGCCCCAGCATTTT. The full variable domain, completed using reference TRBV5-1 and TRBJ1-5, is KAGVTQTPRYLIKTRGQQVTLSCSPISGHRSVSWYQQTPGQGLQFLFEYFSETQRNKGNFPGRFSGRQFSNSRSEMNVSTLELGDSALYLCASSPGTGSNQPQHFGDGTRLSIL.

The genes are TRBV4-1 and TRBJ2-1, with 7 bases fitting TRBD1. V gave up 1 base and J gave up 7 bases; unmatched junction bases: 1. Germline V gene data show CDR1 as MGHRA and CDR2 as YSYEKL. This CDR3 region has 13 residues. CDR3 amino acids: CASSQARGNEQFF. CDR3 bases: TGCGCCAGCAGCCAAGCCAGGGGGAATGAGCAGTTCTTC.

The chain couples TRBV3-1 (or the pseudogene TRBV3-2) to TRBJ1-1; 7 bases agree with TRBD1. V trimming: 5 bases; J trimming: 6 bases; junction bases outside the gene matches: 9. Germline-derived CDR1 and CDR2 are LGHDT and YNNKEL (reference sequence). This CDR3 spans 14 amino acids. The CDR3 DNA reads TGTGCCAGCAGCTCCCTCCCAGGGGGATCTGAAGCTTTCTTT. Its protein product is CASSSLPGGSEAFF.

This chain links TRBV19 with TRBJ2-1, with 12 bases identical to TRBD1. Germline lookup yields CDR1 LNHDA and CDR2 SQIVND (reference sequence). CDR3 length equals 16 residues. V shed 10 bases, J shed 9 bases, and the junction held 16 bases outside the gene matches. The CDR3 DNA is TGTGCCACAAAGTTATTGGGGGGACAGGGGGCAGGTGAGCAGTTCTTC. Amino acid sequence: CATKLLGGQGAGEQFF.

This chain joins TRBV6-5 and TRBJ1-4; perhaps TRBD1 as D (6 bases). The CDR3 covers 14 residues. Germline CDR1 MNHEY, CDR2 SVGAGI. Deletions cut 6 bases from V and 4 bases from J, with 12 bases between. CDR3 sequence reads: CASSPRGFNEKLFF. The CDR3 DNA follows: TGTGCCAGCAGCCCGAGGGGGTTTAATGAAAAACTGTTTTTT.